One sample yielded the 18 T cell receptor beta chains listed below, sequenced in a study of T cell responses to AZD1222 COVID-19 vaccine. This table comes from immunoSEQ multiplex PCR, and its TCRdb copy is limited to in-frame clones, with some not included. The profile covers about 100,000 clones, with about nine tenths appearing a single time and around 4.4% taken by the ten largest. The specimen comprised peripheral blood, sampled on day 0 of AZD1222 vaccination. The receptors originated from an adult in good health.

This rearrangement joins TRBV3-1 (or the pseudogene TRBV3-2) to TRBJ1-1, with 9 positions matching TRBD1. Germline V gene lookup returns CDR1 LGHDT and CDR2 YNNKEL (reference sequence). Trimming removed 4 bases from V and 6 bases from J; junction bases left unmatched: 6. The CDR3 is 14 residues long. As DNA, the CDR3 is TGTGCCAGCAGCCCGGGGGACAGGGATGCTGAAGCTTTCTTT. It translates to CASSPGDRDAEAFF.

This rearrangement joins TRBV2 to TRBJ1-5; unclear D gene. CDR3 length: 15 residues. In germline, CDR1 is SNHLY, CDR2 FYNNEI. V was cut by 3 bases and J by 5 bases, with 14 bases left in between. The CDR3 is CASSEASGTDQPQHF. The DNA for the CDR3 is TGTGCCAGCAGTGAGGCGAGCGGTACGGATCAGCCCCAGCATTTT.

This clone was recorded only once. The chain carries TRBV28 and TRBJ2-7; 11 bases agree with TRBD2. CDR1 is MDHEN and CDR2 is SYDVKM in the germline V gene. With V trimmed by 2 bases and J by 4 bases, 16 bases remained unmatched. The CDR3 loop spans 19 amino acids. CDR3 DNA: TGTGCCAGCAGTTTACCCCATTTGACTAGCGGGAAAAGGAAGTACGAGCAGTACTTC. It translates to CASSLPHLTSGKRKYEQYF. Full variable domain (missing parts from reference TRBV28 and TRBJ2-7): DVKVTQSSRYLVKRTGEKVFLECVQDMDHENMFWYRQDPGLGLRLIYFSYDVKMKEKGDIPEGYSVSREKKERFSLILESASTNQTSMYLCASSLPHLTSGKRKYEQYFGPGTRLTVT.

The J gene is TRBJ2-7, the V gene TRBV9, with D possibly being TRBD2 (6 bases). The V and J ends lost 7 bases and 3 bases respectively, with 8 bases between them. The CDR3 loop spans 11 amino acids. Germline loops: CDR1 SGDLS, CDR2 YYNGEE. This CDR3 is CASGGNYEQYF. DNA for the CDR3: TGTGCCAGCGGGGGGAACTACGAGCAGTACTTC.

This chain uses TRBV2 with TRBJ1-1; 11 bases line up with TRBD1. This CDR3 comprises 12 residues. Trimming took 7 bases from V and 11 from J; bases not matched to a gene: 6. CDR1 and CDR2 from the germline V gene are SNHLY and FYNNEI. CDR3 bases: TGTGCCAGCAAGGGACAGGGGGAGGGGGCTTTCTTT. It encodes CASKGQGEGAFF.

The rearrangement joins TRBV28 to TRBJ2-3; D uncertain. CDR3 size: 13 residues. V lost 2 bases and J lost 3, with 6 bases in between. Germline V gives CDR1 MDHEN, CDR2 SYDVKM. CDR3 protein: CASSLPPTDTQYF. The CDR3 coding sequence is TGTGCCAGCAGTTTACCCCCGACAGATACGCAGTATTTT.

This rearrangement joins TRBV19 to TRBJ1-2; 7 bases fit TRBD1. V lost 5 bases and J lost 4; bases outside the gene matches: 4. The CDR3 covers 13 residues. Germline values: CDR1 LNHDA, CDR2 SQIVND (reference sequence). In nucleotides, the CDR3 is TGTGCCAGTAGTGTCGGACAGGCCTATGGCTACACCTTC. This translates into CASSVGQAYGYTF.

The chain couples TRBV5-1 to TRBJ2-3, with 10 bases lining up with TRBD2. Germline V gene sequence: CDR1 SGHRS, CDR2 YFSETQ. This CDR3 has 15 residues. Losses at the gene ends were 4 bases for V and 7 bases for J; bases not matched to a gene: 9. CDR3: CASSVGTSVTNTQYF. The CDR3 region has the DNA TGCGCCAGCAGCGTGGGGACTAGCGTTACTAATACGCAGTATTTT.

J is TRBJ1-1 and V is TRBV5-4; D remains unclear. The germline V gene encodes CDR1 SGHNT and CDR2 YYREEE (reference sequence). V lost 7 bases, J lost 3 bases, and 13 bases lay in between. This CDR3 comprises 13 residues. CDR3 coding DNA: TGTGCCAGCTCTATTCATTATTACACTGAAGCTTTCTTT. It translates to CASSIHYYTEAFF.

The V and J genes are TRBV19 and TRBJ2-2; D is uncertain. The CDR3 spans 14 residues. Germline V gene sequence: CDR1 LNHDA, CDR2 SQIVND (reference sequence). V dropped 7 bases and J dropped 2 bases, with 11 bases sitting between them. The CDR3 here is CASKEQINTGELFF. CDR3 nucleotide sequence: TGTGCCAGTAAGGAACAGATAAACACCGGGGAGCTGTTTTTT.

The V and J genes are TRBV14 and TRBJ2-1; 7 positions agree with TRBD2. Germline-derived CDR1 and CDR2 are SGHDN and FVKESK. The CDR3 is made up of 19 amino acids. The junction had 13 bases not matched to a gene; V was cut back by 2 bases and J by 0 bases. In nucleotides, the CDR3 is TGTGCCAGCAGCCAAAAAGGGGTAACTAGCGTAGGCTCCTACAATGAGCAGTTCTTC. Translated, it gives CASSQKGVTSVGSYNEQFF.

This clone appeared a few times. J is TRBJ1-4 and V is TRBV4-1; possibly TRBD1 for D (5 bases). V lost 1 base to trimming and J lost 5 bases, with 14 bases between them. The CDR3 extends over 16 amino acids. Germline CDR1 reads MGHRA; CDR2 reads YSYEKL. CDR3 region: CASSQALGTGNEKLFF. The CDR3 bases are TGCGCCAGCAGCCAAGCTCTGGGGACGGGCAATGAAAAACTGTTTTTT.

The chain is built from TRBV30 and TRBJ1-5; the match to TRBD1 covers 8 bases. Trimming at V came to 1 base and at J to 5 bases, leaving 13 bases not matched to a gene. Germline CDR1 GTSNPN, CDR2 SVGIG (reference sequence). The CDR3 is 17 amino acids. CDR3: CAWSARQGARGDQPQHF. The CDR3 region has the DNA TGTGCCTGGAGTGCGCGGCAGGGGGCAAGGGGGGATCAGCCCCAGCATTTT.

V and J are TRBV27 and TRBJ2-1; 7 bases agree with TRBD1. The CDR3 loop spans 15 amino acids. Germline V gene sequence: CDR1 MNHEY, CDR2 SMNVEV (reference sequence). V trimming: 0 bases; J trimming: 7 bases; junction bases outside the gene matches: 6. This chain's CDR3 is CASSLSDRFSNEQFF. As DNA, the CDR3 is TGTGCCAGCAGTTTATCGGACAGGTTCTCTAATGAGCAGTTCTTC.

This sequence joins TRBV28 and TRBJ1-4, with D hard to call. There are 16 residues in the CDR3. V lost 5 bases, J lost 2 bases, and 15 bases lay in between. Per germline, CDR1 MDHEN and CDR2 SYDVKM. The CDR3 is CASSMFGLTTNEKLFF. Written as DNA, the CDR3 is TGTGCCAGCAGTATGTTCGGACTGACGACTAATGAAAAACTGTTTTTT. Together with reference TRBV28 and TRBJ1-4, the CDR3 gives the full variable domain: DVKVTQSSRYLVKRTGEKVFLECVQDMDHENMFWYRQDPGLGLRLIYFSYDVKMKEKGDIPEGYSVSREKKERFSLILESASTNQTSMYLCASSMFGLTTNEKLFFGSGTQLSVL.

The table lists this clone with a count of one. The chain uses TRBV7-6 and TRBJ2-3; D is possibly TRBD2 (7 bases). V was cut by 1 base and J by 0 bases, with 11 bases left in between. This CDR3 is built from 16 residues. The germline V gene has CDR1 SGHVS and CDR2 FNYEAQ. The CDR3 DNA reads TGTGCCAGCAGCTTAGTGGCGGGGGCCAGCACAGATACGCAGTATTTT. Residues: CASSLVAGASTDTQYF.

The chain joins TRBV18 to TRBJ2-5; 9 bases match TRBD1. Germline V lookup: CDR1 KGHSH, CDR2 LQKENI. The CDR3 contains 14 residues. The junction had 3 bases not matched to a gene; V was cut back by 3 bases and J by 4 bases. CDR3 amino acids: CASSPKDRGETQYF. The CDR3 DNA reads TGTGCCAGCTCACCGAAGGACAGGGGAGAGACCCAGTACTTC.

The rearrangement joins TRBV28 to TRBJ1-5, with TRBD1 identical over 9 bases. V trimming: 3 bases; J trimming: 6 bases; junction bases outside the gene matches: 6. The CDR3 totals 15 residues. CDR1 is MDHEN, CDR2 SYDVKM, per germline. CDR3 amino acids: CASSFWTGAGQPQHF. CDR3 nucleotide sequence: TGTGCCAGCAGTTTTTGGACAGGGGCGGGTCAGCCCCAGCATTTT.